This record concerns one T cell receptor beta chain sequence. Antigen specificity is unknown. This sample is drawn from a study of cytomegalovirus exposure and HLA in healthy donors. Only in-frame clones appear in the TCRdb table, and some are missing; sequencing was by immunoSEQ multiplex PCR. Of about 160,000 clones in the sample, 85% to 90% were seen once. Broader study findings: Both high specificity and high sensitivity reportedly marked the classifier's diagnosis of cytomegalovirus status.

The CDR3 has 15 amino acids. The V gene's germline CDR1 is SGHKS and CDR2 YYEKEE (reference sequence). The J segment lost 0 bases and the V segment lost 0 bases, leaving 2 bases of the junction unmatched. The chain recombines TRBV5-5 with TRBJ2-7; 8 bases line up with TRBD2. This TCR derives from a man younger than 35 in good health and CMV-seropositive. Sequenced material: PBMCs. This CDR3 reads CASSLAGTSSYEQYF. Written as DNA, the CDR3 is TGTGCCAGCAGCTTGGCCGGGACTAGCTCCTACGAGCAGTACTTC.